A single sample is the source of the 25 T cell receptor beta chains below, sequenced in a study of T cells after yellow fever vaccination. One entry per CDR3 protein results from TCRdb running MiXCR on the 5' RACE reads. The table has about 260,000 distinct CDR3 sequences, over 10% seen once. The material sequenced was CD4+ T cells sorted from PBMCs, taken 45 days after the yellow fever booster vaccination. These receptors were obtained from a man under 40 who received the YFV17D yellow fever vaccine.

This clonotype was counted ten times or more. The chain combines TRBV7-2 with TRBJ2-1; D might be TRBD2 (6 bases). V was shortened by 5 bases and J by 8 bases, with 19 bases between the two germline ends. Germline V gene data show CDR1 as SGHTA and CDR2 as FQGNSA. There are 15 residues in the CDR3. Here the CDR3 DNA reads TGTGCCAGCAGCCTCTTGGACGGGGGATGGGATGAGCAGTTCTTC. Protein: CASSLLDGGWDEQFF. Combining the CDR3 with reference TRBV7-2 and TRBJ2-1 gives the whole variable domain GAGVSQSPSNKVTEKGKDVELRCDPISGHTALYWYRQSLGQGLEFLIYFQGNSAPDKSGLPSDRFSAERTGGSVSTLTIQRTQQEDSAVYLCASSLLDGGWDEQFFGPGTRLTVL.

The chain has TRBV7-8 and TRBJ2-5, with D perhaps matching TRBD1 or TRBD2 (5 bases each). The CDR3 runs to 15 residues. The germline gives CDR1 SGHVS, CDR2 FQNEAQ. Trimming left V 7 bases short and J 1 base short, with 16 bases between. The CDR3 loop reads CASTPGPGLQETQYF. Here the CDR3 DNA reads TGTGCCAGCACCCCCGGTCCGGGGCTCCAAGAGACCCAGTACTTC.

There are many counts of this clonotype. The rearrangement uses TRBV12-3 or TRBV12-4 and TRBJ2-7; 7 nucleotides match TRBD2. Trimming took 3 bases from V and 5 from J; bases not matched to a gene: 7. CDR3 length: 14 amino acids. The CDR3 DNA is TGTGCCAGCAGTTTGTCGGCGGGAGACAACGAGCAGTACTTC. Amino acids: CASSLSAGDNEQYF.

This clonotype was picked up a small number of times. The genes are TRBV5-4 and TRBJ2-5; D is ambiguous. The length of the CDR3 is 15 residues. Germline V CDR1 and CDR2: SGHNT, YYREEE (reference sequence). V lost 4 bases, J lost 1 base, and 14 bases lay in between. The CDR3 here is CASSPFAAIQETQYF. Here the CDR3 DNA reads TGTGCCAGCAGCCCTTTTGCCGCTATCCAAGAGACCCAGTACTTC.

The V and J genes are TRBV7-9 and TRBJ2-7; TRBD2 is a possible D gene (6 bases). Trimming pared 4 bases from V and 6 bases from J, leaving 13 bases between. The CDR3 is 13 amino acids. Germline assignment: CDR1 SEHNR and CDR2 FQNEAQ (reference sequence). The CDR3 DNA is TGTGCCAGCAGCTGGGACTCAAGGCCCGAGCAGTACTTC. Protein sequence: CASSWDSRPEQYF.

This sequence joins TRBV6-2 or TRBV6-3 and TRBJ2-7; D remains ambiguous. The CDR3 length is 11 residues. Germline assignment: CDR1 MNHEY and CDR2 SVGEGT. Between the trimmed V and J ends, which lost 5 bases and 5 bases, there was a span of 7 bases. CDR3 nucleotides: TGTGCCAGCAGTACCTACGACGAGCAGTACTTC. Translation: CASSTYDEQYF.

V gene TRBV7-2 combines with J gene TRBJ1-1; D call uncertain. CDR1 is SGHTA, CDR2 FQGNSA, per germline. Trimming shortened V by 2 bases and J by 1 base, and 8 bases separated the two germline ends. This CDR3 is built from 14 residues. The CDR3 DNA is TGTGCCAGCAGCTTAAGGTTCAGGAACACTGAAGCTTTCTTT. It translates to CASSLRFRNTEAFF.

The chain joins TRBV10-3 to TRBJ2-1; D unresolved. The CDR3 covers 9 residues. Germline CDR1 and CDR2: ENHRY and SYGVKD. V dropped 2 bases and J dropped 12 bases, with 2 bases sitting between them. The CDR3 DNA reads as TGTGCCATCAGTGAGAGGCAGTTCTTC. Translating gives CAISERQFF.

This rearrangement joins TRBV7-2 to TRBJ2-5; 9 bases match TRBD2. Trimming cost V 5 bases and J 5 bases; bases outside gene matches: 9. Per the germline V gene, CDR1 is SGHTA and CDR2 is FQGNSA. This CDR3 comprises 15 residues. The CDR3 region is CASSLVSGSWETQYF. The CDR3 region has the DNA TGTGCCAGCAGCCTCGTTAGCGGGAGCTGGGAGACCCAGTACTTC.

This clonotype was counted a few times. V usage is TRBV27 and J usage is TRBJ2-4; the match to TRBD1 covers 10 bases. The CDR3 runs to 16 residues. V gave up 5 bases and J gave up 6 bases; unmatched junction bases: 10. From germline, CDR1 is MNHEY and CDR2 SMNVEV (reference sequence). As DNA, the CDR3 is TGTGCCAGCAGTAAACGACAGGGGGCTTCGGGAAACATTCAGTACTTC. This codes for CASSKRQGASGNIQYF.

This clonotype was observed a handful of times. The chain joins TRBV20-1 to TRBJ2-1; no firm D call. V was clipped by 2 bases and J by 6 bases, with 11 bases between them. CDR1 and CDR2 (germline): DFQATT, SNEGSKA (reference sequence). This CDR3 is built from 13 residues. CDR3 nucleotide sequence: TGCAGTGCTAGACCCTTGGGCCTCAATGAGCAGTTCTTC. It codes for CSARPLGLNEQFF.

The rearrangement uses TRBV20-1 and TRBJ1-1, with TRBD1 matching over 7 bases. V lost 3 bases, J lost 4 bases, and 14 bases stayed unmatched. CDR1 DFQATT and CDR2 SNEGSKA come from the germline V gene (reference sequence). The length of the CDR3 is 16 residues. The CDR3: CSASSGTAIVFTEAFF. CDR3 coding DNA: TGCAGTGCTAGCTCCGGGACAGCGATAGTATTCACTGAAGCTTTCTTT.

This clonotype was seen a handful of times. V is TRBV20-1 and J is TRBJ2-7; a weak D match, TRBD2 (5 bases). CDR3 size: 15 residues. The V and J ends lost 5 bases and 1 base respectively, with 18 bases between them. From germline, CDR1 is DFQATT and CDR2 SNEGSKA (reference sequence). CDR3 sequence reads: CSASRTEYWSYEQYF. CDR3 sequence (DNA): TGCAGTGCTTCCCGGACTGAATATTGGTCCTACGAGCAGTACTTC.

V gene TRBV3-1 combines with J gene TRBJ1-6; the D is unclear. V gave up 2 bases and J gave up 9 bases, with 8 bases separating them. This CDR3 region has 13 residues. Germline CDR1 reads LGHDT; CDR2 reads YNNKEL (reference sequence). The CDR3 loop is CASSQRLGSPLHF. As DNA, the CDR3 is TGTGCCAGCAGCCAACGTCTGGGTTCACCCCTCCACTTT.

This clonotype was observed a handful of times. The chain employs TRBV20-1 and TRBJ2-1, with D possibly TRBD2 on 7 matching bases. The ends were cut back, 3 bases at V and 5 bases at J, with 17 bases in the middle. Germline V lookup: CDR1 DFQATT, CDR2 SNEGSKA (reference sequence). This CDR3 spans 15 amino acids. CDR3 protein: CSASFSGRGDNEQFF. The DNA of the CDR3 is TGCAGTGCTAGTTTCTCGGGGAGGGGGGACAATGAGCAGTTCTTC.

This chain links TRBV6-5 with TRBJ2-7; 9 bases match TRBD1. The germline V gene has CDR1 MNHEY and CDR2 SVGAGI. The CDR3 sequence is 16 residues long. V was clipped by 2 bases and J by 6 bases; unmatched bases: 11. The CDR3 sequence is CASSYVPPGTGFEQYF. The DNA of the CDR3 is TGTGCCAGCAGTTACGTGCCTCCCGGGACAGGGTTCGAGCAGTACTTC.

On this clonotype: This may be a read error: a much more frequent sequence differs by one nucleotide. The chain joins TRBV10-3 to TRBJ2-1; D possibly uses TRBD1 or TRBD2 (5 bases each). The CDR3 contains 15 residues. Germline assignment: CDR1 ENHRY and CDR2 SYGVKD. V lost 10 bases and J 0 bases, leaving 16 bases between the germline ends. The CDR3 spells CATRDGSSSYNEQFF. DNA for the CDR3: TGTGCCACCAGGGACGGATCCAGCTCCTACAATGAGCAGTTCTTC.

Only a few counts were recorded for this clonotype. The rearrangement joins TRBV20-1 to TRBJ2-3; D not certain. Trimming pared 1 base from V and 8 bases from J, leaving 7 bases between. Germline assignment: CDR1 DFQATT and CDR2 SNEGSKA (reference sequence). The CDR3 has 11 amino acids. CDR3 bases: TGCAGTGCTAGAGCCCACGGTACGCAGTATTTT. As protein: CSARAHGTQYF.

This clonotype was seen repeatedly, ten times or more. The CDR3 nucleotides read TGTGCCAGCAGCTCGGACTTCTCCGAGCAGTACTTC. Protein sequence: CASSSDFSEQYF. The V call is TRBV7-2, the J call TRBJ2-7; tentative D call: TRBD2 (5 bases). The germline V and J ends were trimmed by 4 bases and 6 bases, with 10 bases remaining between them. Germline CDR1 is SGHTA and CDR2 is FQGNSA. This CDR3 spans 12 amino acids.

About this clonotype: One end of the junction does not line up with germline, which may come from a read error. The V gene is TRBV12-3 or TRBV12-4, the J gene TRBJ2-7; tentatively, D is TRBD2 (5 bases). This CDR3 contains 12 residues. The CDR3 coding sequence is TGTACCAGCGGACCTAGGACCTACGAGCAGTACTTC. This translates into CTSGPRTYEQYF.

This sequence joins TRBV5-6 and TRBJ2-5; 10 positions match TRBD2. Germline values: CDR1 SGHDT, CDR2 YYEEEE. CDR3 length: 12 amino acids. After removal of 5 bases from V and 14 bases from J, the junction contained 9 bases not matched to a gene. CDR3 nucleotide sequence: TGTGCCAGCAGACTTACTAGCGGGGCCCTATACTTC. This sequence encodes CASRLTSGALYF.

CDR3 loop: CASRAGGGRSNEQFF. CDR3 sequence (DNA): TGCGCCAGCCGCGCGGGGGGGGGGCGTTCAAATGAGCAGTTCTTC. The gene calls are TRBV5-1 and TRBJ2-1; 9 bases align to TRBD2. Looked up from germline, CDR1 is SGHRS and CDR2 is YFSETQ. This CDR3 spans 15 amino acids. Trimming took 7 bases from V and 7 from J; bases not matched to a gene: 12.

By its share, this clonotype is medium-sized. The V and J genes are TRBV5-1 and TRBJ2-5; 11 nucleotides align to TRBD2. The CDR3 is 16 amino acids. V shed 4 bases and J 2 bases; nucleotides not matched to a gene: 7. CDR1 SGHRS and CDR2 YFSETQ come from the germline V gene. The CDR3: CASSPRTSGQQETQYF. CDR3 bases: TGCGCCAGCAGCCCAAGGACTAGCGGGCAACAAGAGACCCAGTACTTC.

This clonotype was seen at least ten times. The V call is TRBV7-2, the J call TRBJ1-3; the D gene is possibly TRBD1 (5 bases). V was shortened by 1 base and J by 0 bases, with 7 bases between the two germline ends. Germline CDR1 and CDR2: SGHTA and FQGNSA. There are 15 residues in the CDR3. The CDR3 nucleotides are TGTGCCAGCAGCTTAGGGGGGAGCTCTGGAAACACCATATATTTT. Protein sequence: CASSLGGSSGNTIYF.

In its sample, this clonotype was seen many times. The rearrangement joins TRBV2 to TRBJ1-2; weak D call: TRBD1 (5 bases). Germline V gene sequence: CDR1 SNHLY, CDR2 FYNNEI. The V gene lost 6 bases and the J gene lost 0 bases, with 5 bases spanning the gap. The length of the CDR3 is 12 residues. In nucleotides, the CDR3 is TGTGCCAGCAGGGGGCCTAACTATGGCTACACCTTC. This sequence encodes CASRGPNYGYTF.